This passage covers 22 T cell receptor beta chains from one sample sequenced in a study of shared clonotypes between healthy human individuals. Here immunoSEQ multiplex PCR was the method, and the copy in TCRdb shows in-frame clones only, minus some. The repertoire holds some 2,500,000 clones, with less than 95% as singletons. The sequenced sample consisted of naive CD4+ T cells from PBMCs. Subset here: CD45RA+ positively selected. The receptors shown here come from a man between 18 and 29 years old in good health. Some clones in this sample may be carry-over from other donors' samples.

A word on this clone: Other DNA sequences in the sample encode the same CDR3. The chain combines TRBV18 with TRBJ2-5; D call uncertain. V was shortened by 6 bases and J by 3 bases, with 11 bases between the two germline ends. Per germline, CDR1 KGHSH and CDR2 LQKENI. CDR3 length: 13 amino acids. CDR3 amino acids: CASSPRREETQYF. CDR3 bases: TGTGCCAGCTCGCCCAGGAGAGAAGAGACCCAGTACTTC. The variable domain in full, with the rest retrieved from reference TRBV18 and TRBJ2-5, is NAGVMQNPRHLVRRRGQEARLRCSPMKGHSHVYWYRQLPEEGLKFMVYLQKENIIDESGMPKERFSAEFPKEGPSILRIQQVVRGDSAAYFCASSPRREETQYFGPGTRLLVL.

V gene TRBV27 combines with J gene TRBJ2-5, with D tentatively TRBD2 (6 bases). CDR1 and CDR2 from the germline V gene are MNHEY and SMNVEV (reference sequence). This CDR3 has 13 amino acids. Trimming shortened V by 7 bases and J by 1 base, and 10 bases separated the two germline ends. The CDR3 region is CASKVGGQETQYF. CDR3 in DNA: TGTGCCAGCAAGGTGGGAGGCCAAGAGACCCAGTACTTC.

The chain employs TRBV27 and TRBJ2-6; TRBD2 is a possible D gene (7 bases). The CDR3 consists of 15 residues. Trimming removed 6 bases from V and 3 bases from J, with 12 bases in between. Germline lookup yields CDR1 MNHEY and CDR2 SMNVEV (reference sequence). This CDR3 is CASRRGGLGANVLTF. CDR3 coding DNA: TGTGCCAGCAGAAGGGGGGGGCTTGGGGCCAACGTCCTGACTTTC.

V gene TRBV28 combines with J gene TRBJ2-1, with D tentatively TRBD2 (5 bases). The germline gives CDR1 MDHEN, CDR2 SYDVKM. The CDR3 extends over 16 amino acids. Trimming removed 5 bases at V and 2 bases at J, with 16 bases between. CDR3 region: CASSGFIARTYNEQFF. The CDR3 DNA reads TGTGCCAGCAGTGGGTTTATAGCGCGGACCTACAATGAGCAGTTCTTC.

The sample holds a few counts of this clone. This chain uses TRBV9 with TRBJ1-1; 7 bases are a match to TRBD1. The CDR3 consists of 13 residues. Per the germline V gene, CDR1 is SGDLS and CDR2 is YYNGEE. The V segment lost 3 bases and the J segment 6 bases; nucleotides outside the gene matches: 5. The CDR3 sequence: CASSAPGGAEAFF. The DNA of the CDR3 is TGTGCCAGCAGCGCCCCAGGGGGTGCTGAAGCTTTCTTT.

This rearrangement joins TRBV5-1 to TRBJ2-5; perhaps TRBD2 as D (5 bases). Trimming stripped 1 base from V and 5 bases from J, with 12 bases between. This CDR3 has 14 residues. Germline V CDR1 and CDR2: SGHRS, YFSETQ. The CDR3 sequence: CASSLIGEGETQYF. The CDR3 region has the DNA TGCGCCAGCAGCTTGATCGGGGAAGGGGAGACCCAGTACTTC.

This chain joins TRBV28 and TRBJ2-1; TRBD2 might be the D (5 bases). This CDR3 spans 14 amino acids. The V end lost 2 bases, the J end lost 6 bases, and 11 bases lay between the germline ends. The germline V gene has CDR1 MDHEN and CDR2 SYDVKM. This CDR3 is CASSLEGWGNEQFF. DNA for the CDR3: TGTGCCAGCAGTTTAGAGGGATGGGGCAATGAGCAGTTCTTC.

V is TRBV7-3 and J is TRBJ2-7, with 7 bases that match TRBD2. The CDR3 contains 15 residues. Germline V gene lookup returns CDR1 SGHTA and CDR2 FQGTGA. Trimming cost V 3 bases and J 2 bases; bases outside gene matches: 7. This chain's CDR3 is CASSFSGGRAYEQYF. In nucleotides, the CDR3 is TGTGCCAGCAGCTTCTCTGGCGGGAGAGCCTACGAGCAGTACTTC. Together with reference TRBV7-3 and TRBJ2-7, the CDR3 gives the full variable domain: GAGVSQTPSNKVTEKGKYVELRCDPISGHTALYWYRQSLGQGPEFLIYFQGTGAADDSGLPNDRFFAVRPEGSVSTLKIQRTERGDSAVYLCASSFSGGRAYEQYFGPGTRLTVT.

The chain carries TRBV6-6 and TRBJ1-2; 9 nucleotides align to TRBD1. The CDR3 spans 14 residues. The V gene end was trimmed by 4 bases and the J gene end by 8 bases; junction bases not matched to a gene: 8. Germline V lookup: CDR1 MNHNY, CDR2 SVGAGI (reference sequence). The CDR3 DNA reads as TGTGCCAGCAGTTCCGGGACAGGGCAGGGCGGCTACACCTTC. Translation: CASSSGTGQGGYTF.

This sequence joins TRBV18 and TRBJ1-1; TRBD1 matches 12 bases. Germline-derived CDR1 and CDR2 are KGHSH and LQKENI. The CDR3 is made up of 15 amino acids. V trimming: 6 bases; J trimming: 8 bases; junction bases outside the gene matches: 10. This CDR3 is CASSGQGAQGSEAFF. The DNA of the CDR3 is TGTGCCAGCTCGGGACAGGGGGCGCAGGGTTCCGAAGCTTTCTTT.

V usage is TRBV7-9 and J usage is TRBJ2-2, with D tentatively TRBD1 or TRBD2 (5 bases each). Germline V gives CDR1 SEHNR, CDR2 FQNEAQ (reference sequence). V was shortened by 1 base and J by 5 bases, with 11 bases between the two germline ends. This CDR3 contains 15 residues. CDR3 in amino acids: CASSLDQGGTGELFF. The CDR3 DNA sequence: TGTGCCAGCAGCTTAGACCAGGGCGGGACCGGGGAGCTGTTTTTT.

With regard to this clone: The sample has other DNA sequences that encode this CDR3 too. V and J are TRBV7-2 and TRBJ1-3, with a weak D call TRBD1 (5 bases). There are 14 residues in the CDR3. Germline loops: CDR1 SGHTA, CDR2 FQGNSA. The V end was cut by 1 base, the J end by 4 bases, with 8 bases between. CDR3 loop: CASSLVGAGNTIYF. The CDR3 DNA reads as TGTGCCAGCAGCTTAGTAGGGGCCGGAAACACCATATATTTT.

The V and J genes are TRBV6-7 and TRBJ2-2; TRBD2 matches 13 bases. TRBV6-7 is designated an ORF whose function remains uncertain. The CDR3 has 18 residues. Trimming removed 3 bases from V and 0 bases from J; junction bases left unmatched: 4. CDR3 residues: CASSYQGLAGSNTGELFF. In nucleotides, the CDR3 is TGTGCCAGCAGTTATCAGGGACTAGCGGGATCGAACACCGGGGAGCTGTTTTTT.

The V gene is TRBV29-1, the J gene TRBJ1-2; D might be TRBD1 (5 bases). V lost 7 bases to trimming and J lost 1 base, with 16 bases between them. This CDR3 has 14 residues. From germline, CDR1 is SQVTM and CDR2 ANQGSEA. The CDR3 spells CSARGAIGNYGYTF. The CDR3 coding sequence is TGCAGCGCCCGTGGGGCAATCGGTAACTATGGCTACACCTTC.

About this clone: The same CDR3 arises from other DNA sequences in this sample as well. The genes are TRBV28 and TRBJ1-2; D not resolved. V gave up 2 bases and J gave up 4 bases, with 8 bases separating them. Germline loops: CDR1 MDHEN, CDR2 SYDVKM. CDR3 length equals 13 residues. In nucleotides, the CDR3 is TGTGCCAGCAGTTTAGGAGGTACCTATGGCTACACCTTC. It specifies CASSLGGTYGYTF.

This clone came up once. For the CDR3, the DNA is TGTGCCAGCCCTTTCATCTCTAGCACAGATACGCAGTATTTT. The encoded protein is CASPFISSTDTQYF. The J gene is TRBJ2-3, the V gene TRBV5-6; D remains unclear. CDR1 and CDR2 from the germline V gene are SGHDT and YYEEEE. The V and J ends lost 7 bases and 0 bases respectively, with 12 bases between them. CDR3 length equals 14 residues.

V is TRBV29-1 and J is TRBJ2-5; possibly TRBD1 for D (5 bases). V was pared by 6 bases and J by 1 base, with 12 bases between. The CDR3 loop spans 13 amino acids. CDR1 and CDR2 (germline): SQVTM, ANQGSEA. The CDR3 region has the DNA TGCAGCGTCCCCGGACACTCCCAAGAGACCCAGTACTTC. It is translated as CSVPGHSQETQYF.

With regard to this clone: This same CDR3 is encoded by further DNA sequences in the sample. This chain uses TRBV18 with TRBJ1-4; D call uncertain. The germline V and J ends were trimmed by 1 base and 0 bases, with 6 bases remaining between them. Germline V gene sequence: CDR1 KGHSH, CDR2 LQKENI. The CDR3 totals 15 residues. CDR3 nucleotides: TGTGCCAGCTCACCACGGGCAGCAACTAATGAAAAACTGTTTTTT. Residues: CASSPRAATNEKLFF.

The chain uses TRBV5-4 and TRBJ2-3; possible D gene TRBD2, 6 bases. Germline loops: CDR1 SGHNT, CDR2 YYREEE (reference sequence). V lost 5 bases and J lost 0, with 19 bases in between. This CDR3 is built from 17 residues. CDR3 amino acids: CASRPTAGTLSTDTQYF. CDR3 DNA: TGTGCCAGCAGACCCACAGCGGGTACTCTTAGCACAGATACGCAGTATTTT.

In nucleotides, the CDR3 is TGTGCCAGCAGCTCGGACTCCCTCACCGAGCAGTACTTC. This codes for CASSSDSLTEQYF. The chain recombines TRBV7-3 with TRBJ2-7; TRBD2 is a possible D gene (5 bases). CDR1 is SGHTA and CDR2 is FQGTGA in the germline V gene. The length of the CDR3 is 13 residues. Trimming shortened V by 4 bases and J by 6 bases, and 13 bases separated the two germline ends.

The chain is built from TRBV18 and TRBJ1-1; D not certain. Trimming stripped 3 bases from V and 5 bases from J, with 13 bases between. There are 14 residues in the CDR3. Germline assignment: CDR1 KGHSH and CDR2 LQKENI. CDR3 amino acids: CASSPTALRTEAFF. The CDR3 DNA reads TGTGCCAGCTCACCCACCGCCTTGCGGACTGAAGCTTTCTTT.

This sequence joins TRBV7-9 and TRBJ1-2; 9 bases fit TRBD1. Trimming removed 5 bases from V and 2 bases from J; junction bases left unmatched: 9. This CDR3 has 16 amino acids. CDR1 and CDR2 (germline): SEHNR, FQNEAQ (reference sequence). CDR3 protein: CASSPWDRAQNYGYTF. Here the CDR3 DNA reads TGTGCCAGCAGCCCTTGGGACAGGGCCCAAAACTATGGCTACACCTTC. Based on the CDR3 plus reference TRBV7-9 and TRBJ1-2, the full variable domain is DTGVSQNPRHKITKRGQNVTFRCDPISEHNRLYWYRQTLGQGPEFLTYFQNEAQLEKSRLLSDRFSAERPKGSFSTLEIQRTEQGDSAMYLCASSPWDRAQNYGYTFGSGTRLTVV.